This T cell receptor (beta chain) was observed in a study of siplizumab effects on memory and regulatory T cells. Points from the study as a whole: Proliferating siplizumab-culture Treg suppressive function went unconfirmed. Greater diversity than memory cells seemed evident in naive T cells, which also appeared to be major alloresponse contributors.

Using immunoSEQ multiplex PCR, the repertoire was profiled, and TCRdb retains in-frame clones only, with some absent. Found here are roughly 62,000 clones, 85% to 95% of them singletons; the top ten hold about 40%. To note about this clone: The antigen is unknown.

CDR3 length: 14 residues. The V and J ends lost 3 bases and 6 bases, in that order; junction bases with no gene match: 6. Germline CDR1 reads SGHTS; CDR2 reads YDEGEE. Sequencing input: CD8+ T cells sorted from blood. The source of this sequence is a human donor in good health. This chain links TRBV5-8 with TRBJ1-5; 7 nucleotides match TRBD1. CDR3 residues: CASSWTGGGQPQHF. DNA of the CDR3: TGTGCCAGCAGCTGGACAGGAGGGGGTCAGCCCCAGCATTTT.